This is a list of T cell receptor beta chains from one sample in a study of blood T cell repertoires in COVID-19. TCRdb's table, derived via immunoSEQ multiplex PCR, lists solely in-frame clones and lacks some. The sample includes about 14,000 clones, about 80% of them seen just once. Sequencing used peripheral blood. The receptors were gathered from a man aged 70-80 years with acute or convalescent COVID-19. Each CDR3 is given with its conserved first and last residue. D genes are given only for firm matches. Only some rows state a clone size, as once, few, many or a class for expanded clones.

.	17	.	TRBV28	TRBJ1-2	TGTGCCAGCAGTTTTTTCCGGACAGACCTCCTTTACTATGGCTACACCTTC	CASSFFRTDLLYYGYTF
TRBD1	14	.	TRBV7-8	TRBJ2-7	TGTGCCAGCAGCAAAGGGACAGGGAGCTACGAGCAGTACTTC	CASSKGTGSYEQYF
TRBD1	15	.	TRBV2	TRBJ2-7	TGTGCCAGCAGGGACCGGACAGGGGTAGATCTCGAGCAGTACTTC	CASRDRTGVDLEQYF
.	18	.	TRBV28	TRBJ1-1	TGTGCCAGCAGAGTATTGGGGGGGGTCCCGGGTCAAAACACTGAAGCTTTCTTT	CASRVLGGVPGQNTEAFF
TRBD1	14	.	TRBV2	TRBJ1-5	TGTGCCAGCAGTCTAGGGGGCGGGAATCAGCCCCAGCATTTT	CASSLGGGNQPQHF
TRBD1	14	.	TRBV18	TRBJ1-2	TGTGCCAGCTCACCACGTCGACAGGGTGGGGGCTACACCTTC	CASSPRRQGGGYTF
.	14	.	TRBV2	TRBJ1-2	TGTGCCAGCAGTGTTAGCACAAACCTTCGGGGCTACACCTTC	CASSVSTNLRGYTF
TRBD1	16	.	TRBV27	TRBJ1-6	TGTGCCAGCACCCGGGGAGGACAGGGGGCGAATTCACCCCTCCACTTT	CASTRGGQGANSPLHF
TRBD1	15	.	TRBV3-1/TRBV3-2	TRBJ1-5	TGTGCCAGCAGCCCCGGGACAGGGGGCAGGCAGCCCCAGCATTTT	CASSPGTGGRQPQHF
.	14	.	TRBV15	TRBJ1-5	TGTGCCACCAATATGGGGGGAGGCAATCAGCCCCAGCATTTT	CATNMGGGNQPQHF
TRBD2	18	once	TRBV11-2	TRBJ2-3	TGTGCCAGCAACAGAGGACTAGCGGGGGGAATCGGCACAGATACGCAGTATTTT	CASNRGLAGGIGTDTQYF
.	13	.	TRBV4-3	TRBJ1-3	TGCGCCAGCAGTCTCACACTAGGGAACACCATATATTTT	CASSLTLGNTIYF
TRBD2	16	.	TRBV11-2	TRBJ2-7	TGTGCCAGCAGCTCCATCGGACGCGGGGGTACCTACGAGCAGTACTTC	CASSSIGRGGTYEQYF
.	16	.	TRBV18	TRBJ1-3	TGTGCCAGCCGGCCGACGACGGGGGGTCCCGGAAACACCATATATTTT	CASRPTTGGPGNTIYF
.	12	.	TRBV19	TRBJ2-2	TGTGCCAGTATGGGGCGGACCGGGGAGCTGTTTTTT	CASMGRTGELFF
TRBD1	11	.	TRBV20-1	TRBJ1-1	TGCAGTCATGACAGGGGGCTTGAAGCTTTCTTT	CSHDRGLEAFF
.	11	.	TRBV10-3	TRBJ1-4	TGTGCCATCAGTGGGGGCGAAAAACTGTTTTTT	CAISGGEKLFF
TRBD2	17	.	TRBV27	TRBJ2-1	TGTGCCAGCAGTTTTAATGGGGGACTAGCGGGAGGGAATGAGCAGTTCTTC	CASSFNGGLAGGNEQFF
.	12	.	TRBV5-4	TRBJ2-1	TGTGCCAGCAGCTTCCCGGGACTGGAGCAGTTCTTC	CASSFPGLEQFF
TRBD2	17	.	TRBV24-1	TRBJ2-1	TGTGCCACCAGTGATACCTGGACTAGCGGACGCTACAATGAGCAGTTCTTC	CATSDTWTSGRYNEQFF
.	13	.	TRBV19	TRBJ1-1	TGTGCCAGTAGTATAAGCAGGGGAACTGAAGCTTTCTTT	CASSISRGTEAFF
TRBD2	15	.	TRBV5-4	TRBJ2-1	TGTGCCAGCAGCTTGGTAGCGGGAGAGGGTAATGAGCAGTTCTTC	CASSLVAGEGNEQFF
.	14	few	TRBV30	TRBJ1-1	TGTGCCTGGAGTGTAGTGGCAGAGAACACTGAAGCTTTCTTT	CAWSVVAENTEAFF
TRBD2	15	.	TRBV6-1	TRBJ2-1	TGTGCCAGCAGTGACAGCGGGGGGGTCTACGAGGAGCAGTTCTTC	CASSDSGGVYEEQFF
.	16	.	TRBV18	TRBJ2-6	TGTGCCAGCTCACCGACACAAAACTCTGGGGCCAACGTCCTGACTTTC	CASSPTQNSGANVLTF